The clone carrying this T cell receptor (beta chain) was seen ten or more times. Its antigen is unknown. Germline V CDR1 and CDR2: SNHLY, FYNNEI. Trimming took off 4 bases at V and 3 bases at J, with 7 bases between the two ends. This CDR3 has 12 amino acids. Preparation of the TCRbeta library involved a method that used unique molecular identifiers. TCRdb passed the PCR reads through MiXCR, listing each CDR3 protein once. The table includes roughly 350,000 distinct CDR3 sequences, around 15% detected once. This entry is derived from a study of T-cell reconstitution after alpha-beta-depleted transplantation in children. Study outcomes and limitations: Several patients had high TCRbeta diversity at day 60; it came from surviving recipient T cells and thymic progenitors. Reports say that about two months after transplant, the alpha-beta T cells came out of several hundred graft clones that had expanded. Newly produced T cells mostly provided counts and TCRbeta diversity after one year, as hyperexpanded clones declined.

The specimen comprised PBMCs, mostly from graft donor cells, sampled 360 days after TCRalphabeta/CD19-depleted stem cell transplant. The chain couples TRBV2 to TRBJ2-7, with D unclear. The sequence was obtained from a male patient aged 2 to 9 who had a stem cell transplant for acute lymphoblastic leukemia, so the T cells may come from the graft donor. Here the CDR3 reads CASSVNYYEQYF. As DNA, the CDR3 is TGTGCCAGCAGTGTAAACTACTACGAGCAGTACTTC.